These T cell receptor beta chains were read from a single sample in a study of blood T cell repertoires in COVID-19. The data were produced by immunoSEQ multiplex PCR, yet TCRdb's version contains in-frame clones alone and is incomplete. The table lists some 200,000 clones, nearly 85% of them singletons, with around 1.3% in the top ten. The specimen sequenced was peripheral blood. The receptors here all came from a woman aged 25 to 39 with COVID-19, enrolled during active disease. The CDR3 runs from the conserved cysteine through the conserved F or W. D genes are given only for firm matches. A row's size may be missing; if present it is once, few, many or a size class.

J gene: TRBJ2-3; D gene: TRBD1; V gene: TRBV7-2; clone size: NA; CDR3 DNA: TGTGCCAGCAGCTTAAGACAGGGCGCAGATACGCAGTATTTT; CDR3 protein: CASSLRQGADTQYF
J gene: TRBJ1-2; D gene: TRBD1; V gene: TRBV2; clone size: NA; CDR3 DNA: TGTGCCAGCATCGGACAGGCTCCTGAGGGCTATGGCTACACCTTC; CDR3 protein: CASIGQAPEGYGYTF
J gene: TRBJ2-5; D gene: TRBD1; V gene: TRBV5-1; clone size: NA; CDR3 DNA: TGCGCCAGCAGCTTCGGGGACAGGGCGGCCGAGACCCAGTACTTC; CDR3 protein: CASSFGDRAAETQYF
J gene: TRBJ2-2; D gene: NA; V gene: TRBV7-9; clone size: NA; CDR3 DNA: TGTGCCAGCAGCCCCGAATGGAGAGCCGATACCGGGGAGCTGTTTTTT; CDR3 protein: CASSPEWRADTGELFF
J gene: TRBJ2-2; D gene: TRBD2; V gene: TRBV13; clone size: many; CDR3 DNA: TGTGCCAGCAGCTTCAAAGCGGGGGGAAACACCGGGGAGCTGTTTTTT; CDR3 protein: CASSFKAGGNTGELFF
J gene: TRBJ2-3; D gene: NA; V gene: TRBV4-3; clone size: NA; CDR3 DNA: TGCGCCAGCAGCCAAGAGGGAACGGGGTCGGATACGCAGTATTTT; CDR3 protein: CASSQEGTGSDTQYF
J gene: TRBJ2-5; D gene: TRBD1; V gene: TRBV5-1; clone size: once; CDR3 DNA: TGCGCCAGCAGCGCCGCAGGGGGAGAGACCCAGTACTTC; CDR3 protein: CASSAAGGETQYF
J gene: TRBJ2-7; D gene: NA; V gene: TRBV7-3; clone size: once; CDR3 DNA: TGTGCCAGCAGCTTAGTTGGCGGGGATCTCCCCTACGAGCAGTACTTC; CDR3 protein: CASSLVGGDLPYEQYF
J gene: TRBJ1-2; D gene: TRBD1; V gene: TRBV2; clone size: few; CDR3 DNA: TGTGCCAGCAGTAGACCGGGACAGGGGATGGATGGCTACACCTTC; CDR3 protein: CASSRPGQGMDGYTF
J gene: TRBJ2-1; D gene: NA; V gene: TRBV19; clone size: NA; CDR3 DNA: TGTGCCAGTATCCAAGTGGGCGAGACCAATGAGCAGTTCTTC; CDR3 protein: CASIQVGETNEQFF
J gene: TRBJ1-2; D gene: TRBD1; V gene: TRBV24-1; clone size: NA; CDR3 DNA: TGTGCCACCAGTGATGGGCCTGGACAGGCCTATGGCTACACCTTC; CDR3 protein: CATSDGPGQAYGYTF
J gene: TRBJ2-7; D gene: TRBD1; V gene: TRBV7-6; clone size: NA; CDR3 DNA: TGTGCCAGCAGCTTAGGCTCTCAGGGGGCTACCTACGAGCAGTACTTC; CDR3 protein: CASSLGSQGATYEQYF
J gene: TRBJ2-1; D gene: TRBD1; V gene: TRBV9; clone size: once; CDR3 DNA: TGTGCCAGCAGTCCCGGACAGGGGCTCTACAATGAGCAGTTCTTC; CDR3 protein: CASSPGQGLYNEQFF
J gene: TRBJ2-1; D gene: NA; V gene: TRBV7-2; clone size: NA; CDR3 DNA: TGTGCCAGCAGCTTAGCCCCGGGGAATGAGCAGTTCTTC; CDR3 protein: CASSLAPGNEQFF
J gene: TRBJ2-3; D gene: TRBD1; V gene: TRBV5-1; clone size: NA; CDR3 DNA: TGCGCCAGCAGCTTACCGTCCGGGACAGGGAGAGATACGCAGTATTTT; CDR3 protein: CASSLPSGTGRDTQYF
J gene: TRBJ1-1; D gene: TRBD1; V gene: TRBV7-8; clone size: once; CDR3 DNA: TGTGCCAGCAGCCCGGTAAAAACAGGGGGTGAAGCTTTCTTT; CDR3 protein: CASSPVKTGGEAFF
J gene: TRBJ1-2; D gene: TRBD1; V gene: TRBV9; clone size: NA; CDR3 DNA: TGTGCCAGCAGCGTAGAAAGGTCGACAGGGGGCGGTGGCTACACCTTC; CDR3 protein: CASSVERSTGGGGYTF
J gene: TRBJ2-5; D gene: TRBD1; V gene: TRBV6-5; clone size: NA; CDR3 DNA: TGTGCCAGCAACCAGGACAGGGGGCGGCAAGAGACCCAGTACTTC; CDR3 protein: CASNQDRGRQETQYF
J gene: TRBJ1-3; D gene: NA; V gene: TRBV6-5; clone size: NA; CDR3 DNA: TGTGCCAGCAGCCCACACAGGGTTTTGAACACCATATATTTT; CDR3 protein: CASSPHRVLNTIYF
J gene: TRBJ2-5; D gene: NA; V gene: TRBV12-3/TRBV12-4; clone size: NA; CDR3 DNA: TGTGCCAGCAGCCGGTACCAAGAGACCCAGTACTTC; CDR3 protein: CASSRYQETQYF
J gene: TRBJ2-2; D gene: TRBD2; V gene: TRBV18; clone size: NA; CDR3 DNA: TGTGCCAGCTCACCTGCGTCGGGACTAGCGGGATCTGGGGAGCTGTTTTTT; CDR3 protein: CASSPASGLAGSGELFF
J gene: TRBJ2-1; D gene: TRBD2; V gene: TRBV5-4; clone size: once; CDR3 DNA: TGTGCCAGCAGTCCGATGACTAGCGGTCTCTACAATGAGCAGTTCTTC; CDR3 protein: CASSPMTSGLYNEQFF
J gene: TRBJ2-5; D gene: TRBD1; V gene: TRBV7-9; clone size: NA; CDR3 DNA: TGTGCCAGCAGCTTCGGCGCAGGGGGCGGGGAGACCCAGTACTTC; CDR3 protein: CASSFGAGGGETQYF
J gene: TRBJ2-1; D gene: NA; V gene: TRBV11-1; clone size: NA; CDR3 DNA: TGTGCCAGCAGCTTAACAGGGCAGGGGCGCAATGAGCAGTTCTTC; CDR3 protein: CASSLTGQGRNEQFF
J gene: TRBJ1-5; D gene: TRBD1; V gene: TRBV19; clone size: few; CDR3 DNA: TGTGCCAGTACCTTCGACAGGGGGAATCAGCCCCAGCATTTT; CDR3 protein: CASTFDRGNQPQHF
J gene: TRBJ2-1; D gene: NA; V gene: TRBV29-1; clone size: once; CDR3 DNA: TGCAGCGTTGAAAACGGGGTGATATTCGATGAGCAGTTCTTC; CDR3 protein: CSVENGVIFDEQFF
J gene: TRBJ1-2; D gene: TRBD1; V gene: TRBV19; clone size: NA; CDR3 DNA: TGTGCCAGTAGTCCTGTAGGGGGCTCGAACTATGGCTACACCTTC; CDR3 protein: CASSPVGGSNYGYTF
J gene: TRBJ2-5; D gene: TRBD2; V gene: TRBV7-9; clone size: NA; CDR3 DNA: TGTGCCAGCAGCATATCAGCGGGAGGGTTGCAGACCCAGTACTTC; CDR3 protein: CASSISAGGLQTQYF
J gene: TRBJ1-1; D gene: NA; V gene: TRBV6-2/TRBV6-3; clone size: NA; CDR3 DNA: TGTGCCAGCAGTTTCGGCAGGAGGGACACTGAAGCTTTCTTT; CDR3 protein: CASSFGRRDTEAFF
J gene: TRBJ2-7; D gene: NA; V gene: TRBV19; clone size: once; CDR3 DNA: TGTGCCAGTAGTAGTATGGGGGGAACTTCCTACGAGCAGTACTTC; CDR3 protein: CASSSMGGTSYEQYF
J gene: TRBJ2-1; D gene: TRBD2; V gene: TRBV4-3; clone size: NA; CDR3 DNA: TGCGCCAGCAGCCGTATCACTCCTTCGATAGGGTCCAGCGGGGGATTAGACAATGAGCAGTTCTTC; CDR3 protein: CASSRITPSIGSSGGLDNEQFF